Below, 30 T cell receptor beta chains from the same sample are listed, as sequenced in a study of T cells after yellow fever vaccination. A single record per CDR3 protein comes from TCRdb applying MiXCR to the 5' RACE reads. Here the sample spans 250,000 to 350,000 distinct CDR3 sequences, roughly 8.7% being singletons. Sequencing used CD4+ T cells sorted from PBMCs, obtained 5 days after the yellow fever booster vaccination. The receptors stem from a man in his late teens or twenties who received the YFV17D yellow fever vaccine.

In its sample, this clonotype was seen a few times. The rearrangement uses TRBV6-1 and TRBJ1-1; TRBD1 agrees at 8 bases. Germline CDR1 reads MNHNS; CDR2 reads SASEGT. J was trimmed by 5 bases and V by 6 bases; bases with no gene match: 5. The CDR3 sequence is 13 residues long. CDR3 region: CASRAGGRTEAFF. The CDR3 coding sequence is TGTGCCAGCAGGGCAGGGGGCCGAACTGAAGCTTTCTTT.

The J gene is TRBJ1-2, the V gene TRBV9, with D perhaps matching TRBD1 (5 bases). Per germline, CDR1 SGDLS and CDR2 YYNGEE. V lost 2 bases and J 6 bases, leaving 11 bases between the germline ends. The length of the CDR3 is 13 residues. This CDR3 is CASSVNRLNGYTF. CDR3 DNA sequence: TGTGCCAGCAGCGTTAACAGGCTAAATGGCTACACCTTC.

The chain has TRBV7-2 and TRBJ1-5; D is unresolved. The germline gives CDR1 SGHTA, CDR2 FQGNSA. The CDR3 covers 20 residues. V was cut by 5 bases and J by 0 bases, with 26 bases left in between. The CDR3 loop is CASSPNKWLFSINSNQPQHF. CDR3 sequence (DNA): TGTGCCAGCAGCCCAAATAAATGGCTGTTTTCGATCAATAGCAATCAGCCCCAGCATTTT.

This clonotype was seen only a few times. CDR3: CASSPLGTGKLFF. DNA for the CDR3: TGTGCCAGCAGCCCCCTAGGGACCGGGAAACTGTTTTTT. The chain couples TRBV7-2 to TRBJ1-4; D possibly corresponds to TRBD1 (5 bases). Germline V gives CDR1 SGHTA, CDR2 FQGNSA. The CDR3 totals 13 residues. The germline V and J ends were trimmed by 5 bases and 11 bases, with 15 bases remaining between them.

This clonotype was detected many times. V and J are TRBV4-3 and TRBJ1-5; 8 nucleotides line up with TRBD1. The junction had 6 bases not matched to a gene; V was cut back by 5 bases and J by 6 bases. This CDR3 is built from 14 residues. Germline V lookup: CDR1 LGHNA, CDR2 YSLEER. CDR3 bases: TGCGCCAGCAGCTCGGACAGGGCGAGTCAGCCCCAGCATTTT. Translated: CASSSDRASQPQHF.

The chain joins TRBV7-9 to TRBJ1-1; D unclear. Looked up from germline, CDR1 is SEHNR and CDR2 is FQNEAQ (reference sequence). Trimming took off 1 base at V and 7 bases at J, with 10 bases between the two ends. CDR3 length equals 13 residues. The CDR3 DNA sequence: TGTGCCAGCAGCTTAGATCGGCCGGGTGAAGCTTTCTTT. Its protein product is CASSLDRPGEAFF.

This clonotype was detected many times. V usage is TRBV5-1 and J usage is TRBJ1-3; 9 bases fit TRBD1. CDR3 length: 17 residues. The germline V gene has CDR1 SGHRS and CDR2 YFSETQ. J gave up 0 bases and V 0 bases, and 4 bases lay outside the gene matches. The CDR3 bases are TGCGCCAGCAGCTTGGGACAGGGGGGCGCCTCTGGAAACACCATATATTTT. As protein: CASSLGQGGASGNTIYF.

This clonotype was recorded a few times. The rearrangement links TRBV29-1 to TRBJ2-3, with 7 positions matching TRBD1. Germline lookup yields CDR1 SQVTM and CDR2 ANQGSEA. The CDR3 consists of 14 residues. With V trimmed by 3 bases and J by 2 bases, 5 bases remained unmatched. CDR3 nucleotide sequence: TGCAGCGTTGATAGACAGGGTCTCACAGATACGCAGTATTTT. Its protein is CSVDRQGLTDTQYF.

The chain recombines TRBV2 with TRBJ2-5; D is undetermined. Germline assignment: CDR1 SNHLY and CDR2 FYNNEI. The V gene lost 0 bases and the J gene lost 5 bases, with 4 bases spanning the gap. The CDR3 is made up of 12 amino acids. The DNA for the CDR3 is TGTGCCAGCAGTGAAGCGGGGGAGACCCAGTACTTC. This encodes CASSEAGETQYF.

This clonotype showed up many times. The gene calls are TRBV20-1 and TRBJ2-7; D remains unclear. V lost 4 bases and J lost 2, with 18 bases in between. Germline loops: CDR1 DFQATT, CDR2 SNEGSKA (reference sequence). The CDR3 consists of 15 residues. CDR3: CSAIAGSMATYEQYF. The CDR3 region has the DNA TGCAGTGCTATAGCCGGCTCGATGGCCACCTACGAGCAGTACTTC.

The gene calls are TRBV7-9 and TRBJ1-5, with D possibly matching TRBD1 (6 bases). From germline, CDR1 is SEHNR and CDR2 FQNEAQ (reference sequence). V was cut by 1 base and J by 4 bases, with 11 bases left in between. There are 15 residues in the CDR3. The CDR3 loop reads CASSLGQGHNQPQHF. As DNA, the CDR3 is TGTGCCAGCAGCTTAGGGCAGGGGCATAATCAGCCCCAGCATTTT.

This clonotype was recorded at least ten times. J is TRBJ2-2 and V is TRBV9; maybe TRBD2 (6 bases). The length of the CDR3 is 14 residues. With 2 bases removed from V and 2 bases from J, the gap between germline ends came to 7 bases. The germline CDR1 and CDR2 sequences are SGDLS and YYNGEE. The DNA of the CDR3 is TGTGCCAGCAGCGTCGGGGGAAACACCGGGGAGCTGTTTTTT. Translation: CASSVGGNTGELFF.

This clonotype has ten or more counts. The genes are TRBV20-1 and TRBJ2-3; D assignment may be TRBD1 or TRBD2 (6 bases each). The CDR3 contains 15 residues. Germline values: CDR1 DFQATT, CDR2 SNEGSKA (reference sequence). The germline V and J ends were trimmed by 7 bases and 4 bases, with 21 bases remaining between them. The CDR3 protein is CSVPNDARGADTQYF. For the CDR3, the DNA is TGCAGTGTCCCGAACGACGCGAGGGGGGCAGATACGCAGTATTTT.

This clonotype has more than one count but fewer than ten. This rearrangement joins TRBV15 to TRBJ1-5; TRBD1 aligns across 8 bases. The CDR3 loop spans 16 amino acids. Trimming took 1 base from V and 5 from J; bases not matched to a gene: 7. Germline CDR1 LNHNV, CDR2 YYDKDF (reference sequence). CDR3 loop: CATSRAGRGLDQPQHF. CDR3 nucleotide sequence: TGTGCCACCAGCAGAGCCGGCAGGGGGCTCGATCAGCCCCAGCATTTT.

The table lists this clonotype with many counts. V gene TRBV10-3 combines with J gene TRBJ1-2; 7 bases agree with TRBD1. The CDR3 extends over 17 amino acids. Germline V gene data show CDR1 as ENHRY and CDR2 as SYGVKD. J lost 8 bases, V lost 0 bases, and 15 bases had no gene match. The CDR3 sequence: CAISESTPSGGGKGYTF. Written as DNA, the CDR3 is TGTGCCATCAGTGAGTCGACCCCCAGTGGAGGGGGCAAAGGCTACACCTTC.

This clonotype was observed a few times. V usage is TRBV19 and J usage is TRBJ1-2; perhaps TRBD1 as D (5 bases). The V end was cut by 4 bases, the J end by 4 bases, with 13 bases between. The CDR3 is 14 residues long. CDR1 and CDR2 (germline): LNHDA, SQIVND (reference sequence). The CDR3 bases are TGTGCCAGTAGTACCACCGGGACGGTCTATGGCTACACCTTC. Protein product: CASSTTGTVYGYTF.

This clonotype was seen only a few times. The chain carries TRBV12-3 or TRBV12-4 and TRBJ1-6, with D tentatively TRBD1 (5 bases). With 4 bases removed from V and 7 bases from J, the gap between germline ends came to 14 bases. The length of the CDR3 is 15 residues. The CDR3 sequence is CASSSRVVGNSPLHF. The CDR3 DNA sequence: TGTGCCAGCAGTTCCAGGGTTGTTGGGAATTCACCCCTCCACTTT.

This clonotype came up many times. DNA of the CDR3: TGTGCCAGCAGCTTGACAGGGGGCGGCGAGCAGTACGTC. As protein: CASSLTGGGEQYV. This chain joins TRBV5-5 and TRBJ2-7, with 9 positions matching TRBD1. CDR3 length: 13 amino acids. Germline CDR1 and CDR2: SGHKS and YYEKEE (reference sequence). Trimming cost V 1 base and J 6 bases; bases outside gene matches: 2.

The chain employs TRBV12-3 or TRBV12-4 and TRBJ2-1, with D tentatively TRBD2 (6 bases). This CDR3 region has 12 residues. The CDR3 sequence is CTAGGERNEQFF. As DNA, the CDR3 is TGTACTGCCGGCGGGGAAAGAAATGAGCAGTTCTTC.

This clonotype was found many times. The rearrangement uses TRBV11-2 and TRBJ1-4; D perhaps matches TRBD1 (5 bases). Germline values: CDR1 SGHAT, CDR2 FQNNGV. The ends were cut back, 1 base at V and 4 bases at J, with 10 bases in the middle. CDR3 length: 15 residues. The CDR3 sequence: CASSLGAGSNEKLFF. CDR3 DNA: TGTGCCAGCAGCTTAGGGGCAGGGAGTAATGAAAAACTGTTTTTT.

This clonotype came up a few times. The chain links TRBV27 to TRBJ2-1; D is unclear. The germline V gene has CDR1 MNHEY and CDR2 SMNVEV (reference sequence). With 2 bases removed from V and 7 bases from J, the gap between germline ends came to 18 bases. This CDR3 is 16 amino acids long. CDR3 sequence (DNA): TGTGCCAGCAGTTTAGTGCAATTTCGTCCTATGAATGAGCAGTTCTTC. Translation gives CASSLVQFRPMNEQFF.

The table lists this clonotype with many counts. The chain employs TRBV7-9 and TRBJ1-6; TRBD1 matches at 7 bases. After removal of 5 bases from V and 14 bases from J, the junction contained 6 bases not matched to a gene. CDR3 length: 12 residues. Looked up from germline, CDR1 is SEHNR and CDR2 is FQNEAQ (reference sequence). The CDR3 protein is CASSLQGYSLHF. Written as DNA, the CDR3 is TGTGCCAGCAGCCTACAGGGGTATTCCCTCCACTTT.

The chain carries TRBV18 and TRBJ1-1; a possible D gene is TRBD1 (6 bases). CDR3 size: 17 residues. Germline V gene data show CDR1 as KGHSH and CDR2 as LQKENI. V was clipped by 0 bases and J by 10 bases, with 24 bases between them. The CDR3 sequence is CASSPPRGAGSVAAAFF. The CDR3 DNA is TGTGCCAGCTCACCACCGAGGGGGGCCGGGTCTGTGGCCGCAGCTTTCTTT.

This clonotype was counted only a few times. This sequence joins TRBV25-1 and TRBJ1-1; D call uncertain. From germline, CDR1 is MGHDK and CDR2 SYGVNS. Trimming left V 4 bases short and J 4 bases short, with 13 bases between. The CDR3 totals 14 residues. CDR3 in amino acids: CASSAKGKATEAFF. The CDR3 DNA is TGTGCCAGCAGTGCCAAGGGCAAGGCCACTGAAGCTTTCTTT.

In its sample, this clonotype was seen a few times. The chain recombines TRBV7-6 with TRBJ2-3, with TRBD2 matching 8 bases. Per germline, CDR1 SGHVS and CDR2 FNYEAQ. The junction had 7 bases not matched to a gene; V was cut back by 5 bases and J by 0 bases. This CDR3 has 16 residues. The CDR3: CASSPKSGGSTDTQYF. DNA for the CDR3: TGTGCCAGCAGCCCTAAAAGCGGGGGTAGCACAGATACGCAGTATTTT.

This chain uses TRBV6-5 with TRBJ2-6, with D tentatively TRBD2 (5 bases). Germline lookup yields CDR1 MNHEY and CDR2 SVGAGI. The CDR3 covers 17 residues. V dropped 2 bases and J dropped 0 bases, with 11 bases sitting between them. The CDR3 reads CASSYSGSPSGANVLTF. The CDR3 DNA follows: TGTGCCAGCAGTTACAGCGGCAGCCCCTCTGGGGCCAACGTCCTGACTTTC.

This clonotype has just a few counts. DNA for the CDR3: TGTGCCAGCAGGTCTAGCGGGGTTGGCACAGATACGCAGTATTTT. Translating it yields CASRSSGVGTDTQYF. The chain couples TRBV6-6 to TRBJ2-3; 9 bases fit TRBD2. This CDR3 region has 15 residues. Germline lookup yields CDR1 MNHNY and CDR2 SVGAGI (reference sequence). The V segment lost 6 bases and the J segment 1 base; nucleotides outside the gene matches: 5.

In this sample, this clonotype turned up many times. This chain links TRBV3-1 with TRBJ2-5, with D possibly called TRBD1 or TRBD2 (5 bases each). V gave up 6 bases and J gave up 3 bases, with 11 bases separating them. Germline CDR1 is LGHDT and CDR2 is YNNKEL (reference sequence). CDR3 length equals 13 residues. The DNA of the CDR3 is TGTGCCAGCAGGCTCCGAGGGGAAGAGACCCAGTACTTC. This codes for CASRLRGEETQYF.

The V gene is TRBV5-1, the J gene TRBJ2-5; D is perhaps TRBD2 (7 bases). The CDR3 runs to 13 residues. The ends were cut back, 7 bases at V and 6 bases at J, with 16 bases in the middle. CDR1 SGHRS and CDR2 YFSETQ come from the germline V gene. The CDR3 sequence is CASQEGGMKTQYF. As DNA, the CDR3 is TGCGCCAGCCAGGAGGGGGGGATGAAGACCCAGTACTTC.

V and J are TRBV6-5 and TRBJ2-7, with 8 bases aligning to TRBD1. This CDR3 contains 16 residues. V lost 5 bases and J lost 5; bases outside the gene matches: 14. Germline CDR1 reads MNHEY; CDR2 reads SVGAGI. CDR3 bases: TGTGCCAGCAGTGGGACTCCCGGGACAGGTTACCACGAGCAGTACTTC. It codes for CASSGTPGTGYHEQYF.